This T cell receptor beta chain is from a study of CD8 T cells in ankylosing spondylitis. TCRdb redid the calling of the 5' RACE reads with MiXCR, one entry per CDR3 protein. The sample consists of about 210,000 distinct CDR3 sequences, approximately 7.4% of them appearing once. Overall study results and limits: In ankylosing spondylitis blood, a motif of seven to nine highly homologous TCR beta variants appeared characteristic. Reports of some motif variants in reactive arthritis synovial fluid and blood predate this one.

Germline values: CDR1 MNHEY, CDR2 SMNVEV (reference sequence). The J segment lost 5 bases and the V segment lost 6 bases, leaving 10 bases of the junction unmatched. CDR3 length equals 14 residues. In its sample, this clonotype was seen many times. The antigen is unknown. The sample was blood, either unsorted or a sorted T cell fraction (not recorded which). This TCR was sampled from a male donor with ankylosing spondylitis. The V call is TRBV27, the J call TRBJ2-7, with 7 bases fitting TRBD2. The CDR3 sequence: CASRRGGVNNEQYF. Written as DNA, the CDR3 is TGTGCCAGCAGGAGGGGAGGGGTTAATAACGAGCAGTACTTC.